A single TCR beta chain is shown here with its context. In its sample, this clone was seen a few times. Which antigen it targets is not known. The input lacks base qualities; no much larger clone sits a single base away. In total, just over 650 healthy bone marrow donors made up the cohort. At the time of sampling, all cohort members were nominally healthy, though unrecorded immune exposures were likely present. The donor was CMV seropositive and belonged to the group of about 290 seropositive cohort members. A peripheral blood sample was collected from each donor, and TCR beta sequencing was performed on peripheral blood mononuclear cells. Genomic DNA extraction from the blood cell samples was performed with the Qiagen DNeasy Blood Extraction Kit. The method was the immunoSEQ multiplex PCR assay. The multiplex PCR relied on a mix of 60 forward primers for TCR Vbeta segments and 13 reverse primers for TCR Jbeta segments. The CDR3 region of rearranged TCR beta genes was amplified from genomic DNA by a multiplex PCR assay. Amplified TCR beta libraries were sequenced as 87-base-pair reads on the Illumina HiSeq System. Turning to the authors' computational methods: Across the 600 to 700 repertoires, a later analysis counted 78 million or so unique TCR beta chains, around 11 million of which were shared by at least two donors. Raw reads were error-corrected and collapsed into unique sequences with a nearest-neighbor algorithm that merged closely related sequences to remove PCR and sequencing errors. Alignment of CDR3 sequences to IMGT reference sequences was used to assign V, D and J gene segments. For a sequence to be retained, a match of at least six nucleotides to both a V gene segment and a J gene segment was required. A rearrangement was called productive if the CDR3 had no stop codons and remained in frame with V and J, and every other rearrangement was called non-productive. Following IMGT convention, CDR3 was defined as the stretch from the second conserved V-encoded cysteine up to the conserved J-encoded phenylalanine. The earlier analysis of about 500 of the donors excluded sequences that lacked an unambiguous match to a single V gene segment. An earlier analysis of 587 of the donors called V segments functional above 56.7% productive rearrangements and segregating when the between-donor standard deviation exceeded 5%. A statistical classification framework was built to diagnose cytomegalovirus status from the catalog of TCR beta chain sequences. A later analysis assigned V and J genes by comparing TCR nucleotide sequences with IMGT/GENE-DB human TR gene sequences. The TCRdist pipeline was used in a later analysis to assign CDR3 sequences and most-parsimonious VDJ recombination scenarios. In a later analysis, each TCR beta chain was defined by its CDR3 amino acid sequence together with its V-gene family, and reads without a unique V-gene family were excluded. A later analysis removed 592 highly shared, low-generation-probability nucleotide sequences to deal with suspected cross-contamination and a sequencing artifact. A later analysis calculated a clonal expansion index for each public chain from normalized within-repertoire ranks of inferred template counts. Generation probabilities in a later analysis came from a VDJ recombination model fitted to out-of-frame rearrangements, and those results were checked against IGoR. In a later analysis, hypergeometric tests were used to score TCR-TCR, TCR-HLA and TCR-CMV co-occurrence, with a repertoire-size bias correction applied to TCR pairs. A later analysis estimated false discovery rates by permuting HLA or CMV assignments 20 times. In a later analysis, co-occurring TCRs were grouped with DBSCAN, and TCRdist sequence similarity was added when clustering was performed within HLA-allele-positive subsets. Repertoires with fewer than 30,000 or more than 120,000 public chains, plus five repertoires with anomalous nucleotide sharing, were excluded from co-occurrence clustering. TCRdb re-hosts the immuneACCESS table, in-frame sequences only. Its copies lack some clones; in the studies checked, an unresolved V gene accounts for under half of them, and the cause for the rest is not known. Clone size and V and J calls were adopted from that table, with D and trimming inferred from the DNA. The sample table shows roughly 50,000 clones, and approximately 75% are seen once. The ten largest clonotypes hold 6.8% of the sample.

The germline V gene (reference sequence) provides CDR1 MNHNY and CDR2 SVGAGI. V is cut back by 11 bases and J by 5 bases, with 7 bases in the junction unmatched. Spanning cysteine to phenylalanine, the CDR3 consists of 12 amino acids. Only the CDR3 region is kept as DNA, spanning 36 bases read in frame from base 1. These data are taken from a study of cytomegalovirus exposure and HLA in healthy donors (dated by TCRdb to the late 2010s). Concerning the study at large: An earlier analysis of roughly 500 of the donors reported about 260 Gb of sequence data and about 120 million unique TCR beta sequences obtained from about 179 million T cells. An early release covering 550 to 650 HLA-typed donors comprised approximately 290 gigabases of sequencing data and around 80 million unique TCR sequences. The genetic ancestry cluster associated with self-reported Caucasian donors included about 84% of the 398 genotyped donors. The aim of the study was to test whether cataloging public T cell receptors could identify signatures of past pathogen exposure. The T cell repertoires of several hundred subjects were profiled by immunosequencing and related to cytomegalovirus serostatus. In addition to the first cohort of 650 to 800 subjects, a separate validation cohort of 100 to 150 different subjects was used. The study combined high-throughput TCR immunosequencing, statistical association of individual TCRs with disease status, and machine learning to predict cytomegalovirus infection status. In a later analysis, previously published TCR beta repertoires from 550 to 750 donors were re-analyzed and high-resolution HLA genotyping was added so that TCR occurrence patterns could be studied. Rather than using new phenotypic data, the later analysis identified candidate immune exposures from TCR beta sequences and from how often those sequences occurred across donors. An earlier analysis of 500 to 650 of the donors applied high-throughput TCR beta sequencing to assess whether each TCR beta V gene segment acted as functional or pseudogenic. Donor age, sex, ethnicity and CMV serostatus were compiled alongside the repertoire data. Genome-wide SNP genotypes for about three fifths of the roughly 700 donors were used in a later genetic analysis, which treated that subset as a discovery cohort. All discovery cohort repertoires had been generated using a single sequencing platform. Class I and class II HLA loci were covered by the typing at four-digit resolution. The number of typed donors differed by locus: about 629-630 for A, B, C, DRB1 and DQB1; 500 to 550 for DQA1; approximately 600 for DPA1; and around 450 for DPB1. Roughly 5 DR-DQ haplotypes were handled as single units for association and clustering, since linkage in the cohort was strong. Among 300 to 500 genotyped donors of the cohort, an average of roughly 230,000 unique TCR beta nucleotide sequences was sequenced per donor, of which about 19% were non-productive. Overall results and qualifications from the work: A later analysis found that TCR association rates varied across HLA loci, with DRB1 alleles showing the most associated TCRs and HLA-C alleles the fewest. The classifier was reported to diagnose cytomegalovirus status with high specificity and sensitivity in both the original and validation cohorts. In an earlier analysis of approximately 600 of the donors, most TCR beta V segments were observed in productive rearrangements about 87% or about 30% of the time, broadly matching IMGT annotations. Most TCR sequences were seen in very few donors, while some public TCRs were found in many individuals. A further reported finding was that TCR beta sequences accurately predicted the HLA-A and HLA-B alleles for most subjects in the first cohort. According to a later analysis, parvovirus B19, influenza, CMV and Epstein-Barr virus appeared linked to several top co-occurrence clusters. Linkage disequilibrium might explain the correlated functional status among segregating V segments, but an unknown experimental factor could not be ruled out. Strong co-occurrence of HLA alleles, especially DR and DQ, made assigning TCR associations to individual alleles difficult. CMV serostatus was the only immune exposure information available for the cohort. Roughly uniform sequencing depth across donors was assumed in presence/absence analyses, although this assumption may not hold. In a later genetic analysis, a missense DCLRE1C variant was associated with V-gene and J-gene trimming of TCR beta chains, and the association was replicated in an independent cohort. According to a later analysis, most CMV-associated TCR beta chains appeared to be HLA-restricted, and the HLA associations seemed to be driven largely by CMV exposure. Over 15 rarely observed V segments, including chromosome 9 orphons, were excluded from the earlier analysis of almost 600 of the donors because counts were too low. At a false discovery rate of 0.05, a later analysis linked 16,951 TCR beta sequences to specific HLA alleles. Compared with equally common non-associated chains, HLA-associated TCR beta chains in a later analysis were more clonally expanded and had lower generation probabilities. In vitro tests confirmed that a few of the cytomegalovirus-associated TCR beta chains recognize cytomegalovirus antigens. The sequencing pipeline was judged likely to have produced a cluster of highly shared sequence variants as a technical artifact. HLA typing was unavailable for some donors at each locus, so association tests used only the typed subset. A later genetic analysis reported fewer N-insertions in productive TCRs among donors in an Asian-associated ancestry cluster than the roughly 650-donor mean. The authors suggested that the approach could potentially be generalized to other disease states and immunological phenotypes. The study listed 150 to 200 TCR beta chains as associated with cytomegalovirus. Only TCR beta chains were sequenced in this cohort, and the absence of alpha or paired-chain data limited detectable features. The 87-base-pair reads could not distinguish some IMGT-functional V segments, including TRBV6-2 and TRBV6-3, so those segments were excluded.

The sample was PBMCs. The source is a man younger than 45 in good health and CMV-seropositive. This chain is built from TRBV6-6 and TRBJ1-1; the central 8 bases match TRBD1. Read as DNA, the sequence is TGTGCCGCCCGGACAGGGTTAACTGAAGCTTTCTTT. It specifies CAARTGLTEAFF.